This TCR beta chain derives from a study of blood T cell repertoires in COVID-19. Overall study context: COVID-19 samples, acute and convalescent, were from the United States, Italy and Spain. T cells, B-cell-depleted T cells, or PBMCs provided the cDNA or gDNA that served as material.

Source study methods: Estimation of nucleated cell counts was performed using reference gene primer amplification. The assay was immunoSEQ multiplex PCR, and TCRdb's table has in-frame clones only and misses some. For V, J and clone size, that table is used; D and trimming come from the DNA. The table records around 30,000 clones, over 60% of them present only once. Between the trimmed V and J ends, which lost 4 bases and 1 base, there was a span of 17 bases. Germline CDR1 and CDR2: LGHDT and YNNKEL (reference sequence). The CDR3 runs to 18 residues. This clone was picked up a small number of times. The chain recombines TRBV3-1 (or the pseudogene TRBV3-2) with TRBJ1-6; D may be TRBD1 (5 bases). Sequencing input: peripheral blood. The sequence was obtained from a human donor in a cohort sampled during active COVID-19. The CDR3 sequence is CASSLNPGGRSYNSPLHF. DNA for the CDR3: TGTGCCAGCAGCCTCAACCCCGGGGGTAGATCCTATAATTCACCCCTCCACTTT.